This is a list of T cell receptor beta chains from one sample in a study of T cell repertoires in cytomegalovirus infection. Each CDR3 protein is one row after TCRdb ran MiXCR on the reads. This sample yields about 260,000 distinct CDR3 sequences, of which roughly 13% are seen a single time; 8.5% to 10% belongs to the top ten. Sequencing input: PBMCs. These receptors were collected from a human donor in good health (CMV status not recorded). Some clones in this sample may be carry-over from other donors' samples. CDR3s include the opening cysteine and the closing phenylalanine or tryptophan. D genes are given only for firm matches. Clone size, where shown, is once, few, many, or a class for clones that have expanded.

j_gene | abundance | d_gene | v_gene | len | CDR3aa | CDR3nt
TRBJ1-2 | many | TRBD1 | TRBV29-1 | 11 | CSVRTGEGYTF | TGCAGCGTAAGGACAGGGGAAGGCTACACCTTC
TRBJ1-1 | many | NA | TRBV7-9 | 14 | CASSSLLRNTEAFF | TGTGCCAGCAGCTCATTACTTCGGAACACTGAAGCTTTCTTT
TRBJ2-1 | many | TRBD2 | TRBV7-2 | 15 | CASSLASGSHNEQFF | TGTGCCAGCAGCTTAGCCAGCGGGAGCCACAATGAGCAGTTCTTC
TRBJ2-3 | NA | NA | TRBV20-1 | 13 | CSATTTSTDTQYF | TGCAGTGCTACGACTACCAGCACAGATACGCAGTATTTT
TRBJ1-1 | NA | TRBD1 | TRBV6-4 | 14 | CASSETGENTEAFF | TGTGCCAGCAGTGAGACAGGGGAGAACACTGAAGCTTTCTTT
TRBJ1-2 | many | TRBD1 | TRBV6-6 | 16 | CASSDVFGTENYGYTF | TGTGCCAGCAGCGATGTCTTCGGGACAGAAAACTATGGCTACACCTTC
TRBJ2-1 | many | TRBD2 | TRBV6-4 | 16 | CASSDSEGAGNNEQFF | TGTGCCAGCAGTGACTCGGAGGGAGCGGGGAACAATGAGCAGTTCTTC
TRBJ2-1 | NA | TRBD2 | TRBV20-1 | 14 | CSVPTSGTYNEQFF | TGCAGTGTGCCGACTAGCGGAACCTACAATGAGCAGTTCTTC
TRBJ1-1 | few | NA | TRBV29-1 | 10 | CSVAGTEAFF | TGCAGCGTTGCTGGGACTGAAGCTTTCTTT
TRBJ1-5 | NA | NA | TRBV19 | 16 | CASSTAGLRGYQPQHF | TGTGCCAGTAGTACTGCAGGTCTCCGGGGTTATCAGCCCCAGCATTTT
TRBJ2-5 | NA | NA | TRBV5-1 | 14 | CASSLMDNQETQYF | TGCGCCAGCAGCTTAATGGACAACCAAGAGACCCAGTACTTC
TRBJ1-1 | NA | TRBD1 | TRBV20-1 | 15 | CSAMDRVRLHTEAFF | TGCAGTGCTATGGACAGGGTCAGGCTCCACACTGAAGCTTTCTTT
TRBJ2-1 | few | TRBD2 | TRBV19 | 16 | CASSRTSGRNYNEQFF | TGTGCCAGTAGTCGGACTAGCGGGAGAAATTACAATGAGCAGTTCTTC
TRBJ2-1 | few | TRBD2 | TRBV25-1 | 15 | CASSPFSGANNEQFF | TGTGCCAGCAGCCCGTTTAGCGGGGCTAACAATGAGCAGTTCTTC
TRBJ2-1 | NA | NA | TRBV20-1 | 15 | CSAQTPSGAQYEQFF | TGCAGTGCTCAGACACCTTCTGGGGCCCAGTATGAGCAGTTCTTC
TRBJ1-2 | few | TRBD1 | TRBV20-1 | 14 | CSATAGQGYYGYTF | TGCAGTGCTACCGCGGGACAGGGTTACTATGGCTACACCTTC
TRBJ2-7 | many | TRBD1 | TRBV6-1 | 16 | CASSRRPGQGAFEQYF | TGTGCCAGCAGTCGCAGACCGGGACAGGGGGCGTTCGAGCAGTACTTC
TRBJ2-1 | many | NA | TRBV10-3 | 15 | CAISDSTDSYNEQFF | TGTGCCATCAGTGATTCGACTGACTCCTACAATGAGCAGTTCTTC
TRBJ2-7 | NA | TRBD1 | TRBV29-1 | 14 | CSVEDGDRAFEQYF | TGCAGCGTTGAAGATGGAGACAGGGCCTTCGAGCAGTACTTC
TRBJ2-3 | NA | TRBD1 | TRBV20-1 | 15 | CSARPIGTGPDTQYF | TGCAGTGCTAGGCCCATCGGGACAGGGCCAGATACGCAGTATTTT
TRBJ2-7 | few | NA | TRBV15 | 16 | CATSSWAGQHSYEQYF | TGTGCCACCAGCAGCTGGGCGGGACAGCATTCCTACGAGCAGTACTTC